The 21 T cell receptor beta chains listed next were all sequenced from one sample in a study of graft-versus-host responses after intestinal transplantation. Some clones are missing from TCRdb's copy, which holds only in-frame ones; the method was immunoSEQ multiplex PCR. Of 62,000 or so clones listed, approximately 91% were seen once; the top ten hold 1.7%. For these receptors, no antigen is known. The specimen comprised unstimulated CD8+ T cells sorted from spleen or lymph node cells, sampled before transplant. These TCRs come from a human donor who was the organ donor for an intestinal transplant.

The chain employs TRBV9 and TRBJ2-3; 8 bases fit TRBD2. CDR3 length: 15 residues. V lost 3 bases and J lost 6; bases outside the gene matches: 9. The germline V gene has CDR1 SGDLS and CDR2 YYNGEE. The CDR3 protein is CASSASGTSTDTQYF. CDR3 nucleotide sequence: TGTGCCAGCAGCGCATCCGGGACTAGTACCGATACGCAGTATTTT.

This clone was seen a single time. This chain connects TRBV30 to TRBJ2-1; D unresolved. The CDR3 consists of 16 residues. The germline V gene has CDR1 GTSNPN and CDR2 SVGIG (reference sequence). Between the trimmed V and J ends, which lost 0 bases and 7 bases, there was a span of 19 bases. This CDR3 is CAWSVHGHPPANEQFF. In nucleotides, the CDR3 is TGTGCCTGGAGTGTACATGGGCATCCTCCAGCAAATGAGCAGTTCTTC.

The rearrangement joins TRBV6-5 to TRBJ2-1; 10 bases fit TRBD2. In germline, CDR1 is MNHEY, CDR2 SVGAGI. The CDR3 sequence is 16 residues long. V trimming: 4 bases; J trimming: 14 bases; junction bases outside the gene matches: 17. CDR3 in amino acids: CASSSRLRVAGGQEFF. The CDR3 DNA reads TGTGCCAGCAGTTCCCGACTTCGGGTAGCGGGAGGTCAGGAGTTCTTC.

This chain connects TRBV7-9 to TRBJ2-3; maybe TRBD2 (5 bases). From germline, CDR1 is SEHNR and CDR2 FQNEAQ (reference sequence). Trimming removed 0 bases from V and 4 bases from J, with 5 bases in between. CDR3 size: 13 residues. For the CDR3, the DNA is TGTGCCAGCAGCTTAGCGAGGGCAGATACGCAGTATTTT. Its protein product is CASSLARADTQYF.

The rearrangement links TRBV7-3 to TRBJ1-1; TRBD1 might be the D (5 bases). V lost 7 bases to trimming and J lost 4 bases, with 13 bases between them. The CDR3 has 13 amino acids. Looked up from germline, CDR1 is SGHTA and CDR2 is FQGTGA. For the CDR3, the DNA is TGTGCCAGCAAACATGGGGGGGGCACTGAAGCTTTCTTT. It is translated as CASKHGGGTEAFF. The full variable domain, rest sourced from reference TRBV7-3 and TRBJ1-1, is GAGVSQTPSNKVTEKGKYVELRCDPISGHTALYWYRQSLGQGPEFLIYFQGTGAADDSGLPNDRFFAVRPEGSVSTLKIQRTERGDSAVYLCASKHGGGTEAFFGQGTRLTVV.

This clone was observed once. The chain employs TRBV6-5 and TRBJ2-2, with TRBD2 as a possible D gene (6 bases). Germline V lookup: CDR1 MNHEY, CDR2 SVGAGI. This CDR3 is 15 amino acids long. Trimming shortened V by 5 bases and J by 6 bases, and 16 bases separated the two germline ends. The CDR3 DNA sequence: TGTGCCAGCAGTCGGTGGGGTAGCGGACCCGGGGAGCTGTTTTTT. Amino acid sequence: CASSRWGSGPGELFF.

This chain uses TRBV4-3 with TRBJ2-7, with D possibly matching TRBD2 (7 bases). The CDR3 has 15 residues. Germline values: CDR1 LGHNA, CDR2 YSLEER. Deletions cut 0 bases from V and 4 bases from J, with 13 bases between. The CDR3 region is CASSQDRGGFYEQYF. The CDR3 DNA sequence: TGCGCCAGCAGCCAAGATAGGGGGGGGTTTTACGAGCAGTACTTC.

This clone is a singleton in its sample. V gene TRBV2 combines with J gene TRBJ2-7; 8 bases align to TRBD1. The CDR3 has 13 residues. The germline gives CDR1 SNHLY, CDR2 FYNNEI. J gave up 6 bases and V 5 bases, and 6 bases lay outside the gene matches. CDR3 residues: CASSPGQEAEQYF. CDR3 nucleotides: TGTGCCAGCAGTCCGGGACAGGAGGCCGAGCAGTACTTC.

The V and J genes are TRBV6-1 and TRBJ1-1; tentatively, D is TRBD1 (6 bases). Trimming cost V 0 bases and J 0 bases, with 11 bases left between them. The CDR3 covers 16 residues. The germline V gene encodes CDR1 MNHNS and CDR2 SASEGT. CDR3 protein: CASSEAGGRMNTEAFF. DNA of the CDR3: TGTGCCAGCAGTGAAGCGGGGGGGCGCATGAACACTGAAGCTTTCTTT.

This clone was observed a single time. The chain has TRBV6-6 and TRBJ2-3; D may be TRBD2 (5 bases). The CDR3 is made up of 16 amino acids. The V and J ends lost 0 bases and 0 bases respectively, with 10 bases between them. Germline V gene data show CDR1 as MNHNY and CDR2 as SVGAGI (reference sequence). CDR3 nucleotide sequence: TGTGCCAGCAGTTACTCGGTGGGAGCTAGCACAGATACGCAGTATTTT. Translation gives CASSYSVGASTDTQYF.

The V gene is TRBV5-6, the J gene TRBJ2-1, with a tentative D call TRBD1 (6 bases). CDR1 is SGHDT, CDR2 YYEEEE, per germline. CDR3 length: 12 amino acids. V lost 4 bases and J 5 bases, leaving 7 bases between the germline ends. CDR3 sequence (DNA): TGTGCCAGCAGCCCAGGGGACAATGAGCAGTTCTTC. Its translation is CASSPGDNEQFF.

The chain uses TRBV7-9 and TRBJ2-7, with 8 nucleotides matching TRBD2. The CDR3 runs to 13 residues. The germline gives CDR1 SEHNR, CDR2 FQNEAQ (reference sequence). The V segment lost 4 bases and the J segment 6 bases; nucleotides outside the gene matches: 5. The CDR3 protein is CASSSGTRLEQYF. In DNA form, the CDR3 reads TGTGCCAGCAGCTCCGGGACTAGGCTCGAGCAGTACTTC. The full variable domain, rest sourced from reference TRBV7-9 and TRBJ2-7, is DTGVSQNPRHKITKRGQNVTFRCDPISEHNRLYWYRQTLGQGPEFLTYFQNEAQLEKSRLLSDRFSAERPKGSFSTLEIQRTEQGDSAMYLCASSSGTRLEQYFGPGTRLTVT.

The gene calls are TRBV9 and TRBJ2-1; 10 bases are shared with TRBD2. Germline-derived CDR1 and CDR2 are SGDLS and YYNGEE. CDR3 length: 18 residues. V shed 4 bases, J shed 9 bases, and the junction held 19 bases outside the gene matches. The CDR3 coding sequence is TGTGCCAGCAGCCCCTTTCAGATGAAGCGGGAGGGCCCTGGTGAGCAGTTCTTC. Protein sequence: CASSPFQMKREGPGEQFF.

V is TRBV28 and J is TRBJ1-1, with no clear D. CDR3 length equals 12 residues. CDR1 and CDR2 from the germline V gene are MDHEN and SYDVKM. Trimming cost V 7 bases and J 0 bases, with 6 bases left between them. CDR3 amino acids: CASTPMNTEAFF. The CDR3 DNA follows: TGTGCCAGCACCCCCATGAACACTGAAGCTTTCTTT. The variable domain in full, completed from reference TRBV28 and TRBJ1-1, reads DVKVTQSSRYLVKRTGEKVFLECVQDMDHENMFWYRQDPGLGLRLIYFSYDVKMKEKGDIPEGYSVSREKKERFSLILESASTNQTSMYLCASTPMNTEAFFGQGTRLTVV.

V is TRBV9 and J is TRBJ2-5; possible D gene TRBD2, 5 bases. V lost 0 bases and J 2 bases, leaving 8 bases between the germline ends. CDR1 is SGDLS and CDR2 is YYNGEE in the germline V gene. There are 14 residues in the CDR3. CDR3 residues: CASSVVAGQETQYF. The CDR3 coding sequence is TGTGCCAGCAGCGTAGTGGCGGGTCAAGAGACCCAGTACTTC.

The chain is built from TRBV7-9 and TRBJ2-2, with 9 bases lining up with TRBD1. The CDR3 has 18 amino acids. The V segment lost 4 bases and the J segment 5 bases; nucleotides outside the gene matches: 14. CDR1 and CDR2 from the germline V gene are SEHNR and FQNEAQ (reference sequence). CDR3 loop: CASSSTNTGTGRTGELFF. In DNA, the CDR3 is TGTGCCAGCAGCTCTACTAATACCGGGACAGGGAGGACCGGGGAGCTGTTTTTT.

This chain uses TRBV5-1 with TRBJ2-2; D perhaps matches TRBD1 (6 bases). The CDR3 is made up of 17 amino acids. Germline V CDR1 and CDR2: SGHRS, YFSETQ. V lost 4 bases, J lost 1 base, and 17 bases lay in between. Here the CDR3 reads CASSRLSGTWNTGELFF. For the CDR3, the DNA is TGCGCCAGCAGCCGGCTTTCCGGGACATGGAACACCGGGGAGCTGTTTTTT.

This chain links TRBV28 with TRBJ1-5, with 8 bases matching TRBD1. The junction had 6 bases not matched to a gene; V was cut back by 8 bases and J by 6 bases. The length of the CDR3 is 13 residues. Germline V gene sequence: CDR1 MDHEN, CDR2 SYDVKM. CDR3 amino acids: CASSQGVGQPQHF. CDR3 in DNA: TGTGCCAGCTCACAGGGGGTTGGTCAGCCCCAGCATTTT.

The V gene is TRBV19, the J gene TRBJ2-1, with TRBD2 identical over 12 bases. The junction had 11 bases not matched to a gene; V was cut back by 5 bases and J by 6 bases. In germline, CDR1 is LNHDA, CDR2 SQIVND (reference sequence). The CDR3 is 17 residues long. The CDR3: CASSFRLAGEGVNEQFF. CDR3 nucleotide sequence: TGTGCCAGTAGTTTCCGACTAGCGGGAGAAGGGGTCAATGAGCAGTTCTTC.

This clone was recorded once. The chain uses TRBV5-5 and TRBJ2-2, with D uncertain. The germline V gene has CDR1 SGHKS and CDR2 YYEKEE (reference sequence). The V end was cut by 2 bases, the J end by 2 bases, with 7 bases between. The length of the CDR3 is 14 residues. This CDR3 reads CASSFYPNTGELFF. In DNA, the CDR3 is TGTGCCAGCAGCTTTTATCCCAACACCGGGGAGCTGTTTTTT.

The rearrangement uses TRBV27 and TRBJ2-1; TRBD2 matches 10 bases. Germline assignment: CDR1 MNHEY and CDR2 SMNVEV (reference sequence). The CDR3 consists of 14 residues. Trimming cost V 6 bases and J 5 bases; bases outside gene matches: 4. The CDR3 DNA reads as TGTGCCAGCAGCCTCGGACTAGCGGACAATGAGCAGTTCTTC. Residues: CASSLGLADNEQFF.